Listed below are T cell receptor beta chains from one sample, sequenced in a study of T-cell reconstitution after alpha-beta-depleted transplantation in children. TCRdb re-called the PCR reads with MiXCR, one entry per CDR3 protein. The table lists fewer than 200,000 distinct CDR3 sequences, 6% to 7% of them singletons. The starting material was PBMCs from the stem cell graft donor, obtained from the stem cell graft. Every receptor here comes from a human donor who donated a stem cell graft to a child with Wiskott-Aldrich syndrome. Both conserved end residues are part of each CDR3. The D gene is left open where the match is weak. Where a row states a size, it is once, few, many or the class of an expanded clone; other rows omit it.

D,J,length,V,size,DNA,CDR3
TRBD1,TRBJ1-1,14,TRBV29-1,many,TGCAGCGTTACGGGACAGCCTGGGGGAGCTGAAGCTTTCTTT,CSVTGQPGGAEAFF
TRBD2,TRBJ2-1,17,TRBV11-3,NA,TGTGCCAGCAGCTTAGATTGGACTAGCGAAGAATACAATGAGCAGTTCTTC,CASSLDWTSEEYNEQFF
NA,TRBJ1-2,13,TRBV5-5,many,TGTGCCAGCAGCTTACGGTTGTACTATGGCTACACCTTC,CASSLRLYYGYTF
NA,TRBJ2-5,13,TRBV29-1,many,TGCAGCGTTGAAGCCAACAGCCAAGAGACCCAGTACTTC,CSVEANSQETQYF
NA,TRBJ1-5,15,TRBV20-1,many,TGCAGTGCTAGTGGATACCGGGACGCTGGGGAGCCCCAGCATTTT,CSASGYRDAGEPQHF
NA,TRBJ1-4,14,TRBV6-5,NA,TGTGCCAGCAGACTACAGGCGCCTAATGAAAAACTGTTTTTT,CASRLQAPNEKLFF
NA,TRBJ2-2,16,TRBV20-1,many,TGCAGTGCTCCCCCTCATGGGGGGACGAAGACCGGGGAGCTGTTTTTT,CSAPPHGGTKTGELFF
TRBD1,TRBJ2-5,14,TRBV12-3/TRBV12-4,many,TGTGCCAGCAGTTCCAGGGGGCAGGGAGAGACCCAGTACTTC,CASSSRGQGETQYF
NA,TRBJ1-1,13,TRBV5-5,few,TGTGCCAGCAGCCAACAGGAGAACACTGAAGCTTTCTTT,CASSQQENTEAFF
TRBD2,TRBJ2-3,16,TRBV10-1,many,TGCGCCAGCAGTGAGTCGCCGGGAGGCATCACAGATACGCAGTATTTT,CASSESPGGITDTQYF
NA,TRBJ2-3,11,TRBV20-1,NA,TGCAGTGCTGGTTCACTTGATACGCAGTATTTT,CSAGSLDTQYF
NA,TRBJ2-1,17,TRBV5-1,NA,TGCGCCAGCAGCTCGTGGGGACTACAGGGGGTGAGGGGTGAGCAGTTCTTC,CASSSWGLQGVRGEQFF
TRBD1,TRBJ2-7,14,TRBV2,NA,TGTGCCAGCAGTGCACAGGGGTTCCCTGGGGAGCAGTACTTC,CASSAQGFPGEQYF
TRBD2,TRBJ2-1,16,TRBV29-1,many,TGCAGCGTTGAAGGGTTGGGCGGGGGGTCCCGGAGGGAGCAGTTCTTC,CSVEGLGGGSRREQFF
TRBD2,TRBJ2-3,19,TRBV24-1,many,TGTGCCACCAGTGACCATCTTGGCGGGACTAGCGGGGGAACAGATACGCAGTATTTT,CATSDHLGGTSGGTDTQYF
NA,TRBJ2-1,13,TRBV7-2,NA,TGTGCCAGCGTCACAGATACCTACAATGAGCAGTTCTTC,CASVTDTYNEQFF
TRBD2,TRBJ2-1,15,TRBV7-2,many,TGTGCCAGCAGCTTTCCGGGACTAGCAAACAATGAGCAGTTCTTC,CASSFPGLANNEQFF
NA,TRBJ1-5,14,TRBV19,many,TGTGCCACCAGACGGACAGATAGCAATCAGCCCCAGCATTTT,CATRRTDSNQPQHF
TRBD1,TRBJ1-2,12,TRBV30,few,TGTGCCTGGACAGGGGGCGCCTATGGCTACACCTTC,CAWTGGAYGYTF
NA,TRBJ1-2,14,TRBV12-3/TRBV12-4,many,TGTGCCACCAACCTTAGGGGGTTTAACTATGGCTACACCTTC,CATNLRGFNYGYTF
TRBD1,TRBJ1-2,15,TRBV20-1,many,TGCAGTGCTAGAGTCGGACAGGGGGCTGTCTATGGCTACACCTTC,CSARVGQGAVYGYTF
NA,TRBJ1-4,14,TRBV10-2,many,TGCGCCAGCAGGCCGACTGAGTCGAATGAAAAACTGTTTTTT,CASRPTESNEKLFF
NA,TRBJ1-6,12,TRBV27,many,TGTGCCAGCAGTAACAGGGATGAGCCCCTCCACTTT,CASSNRDEPLHF
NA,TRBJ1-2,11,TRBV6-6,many,TGTGCCGGGTTTACCGGGGGTGCCTACACCTTC,CAGFTGGAYTF
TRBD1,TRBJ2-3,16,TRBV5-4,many,TGTGCCAGCAGCGCAGGGACAGGGTCGAACACAGATACGCAGTATTTT,CASSAGTGSNTDTQYF
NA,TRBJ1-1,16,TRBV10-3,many,TGTGCCATCAGTGAGTCGGGAGATGGAGGTAACACTGAAGCTTTCTTT,CAISESGDGGNTEAFF
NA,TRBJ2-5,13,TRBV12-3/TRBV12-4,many,TGTGCCAGCAGTTTAGTAGGAGCCGAGACCCAGTACTTC,CASSLVGAETQYF
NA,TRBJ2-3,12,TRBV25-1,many,TGTGCCAGCAGTCGACTCCCAGATACGCAGTATTTT,CASSRLPDTQYF
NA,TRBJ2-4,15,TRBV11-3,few,TGTGCCAGCAGCTCCCAACCGGCAGGGCGAAACATTCAGTACTTC,CASSSQPAGRNIQYF
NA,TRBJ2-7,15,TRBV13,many,TGTGCCAGCAGCGTAGTCGGCGTAGGGCGGAACGAGCAGTACTTC,CASSVVGVGRNEQYF
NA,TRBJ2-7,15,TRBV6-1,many,TGTGCCAGCAGCCCGGCGGAGGGGAAGTCCTACGAGCAGTACTTC,CASSPAEGKSYEQYF
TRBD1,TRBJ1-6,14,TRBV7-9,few,TGTGCCAGCAGCGCGGGACAGGGAGGTTCACCCCTCCACTTT,CASSAGQGGSPLHF
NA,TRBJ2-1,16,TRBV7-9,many,TGTGCCAGCAGCTTAGCGCTGTCCGAAGTAGGCGATGAGCAGTTCTTC,CASSLALSEVGDEQFF
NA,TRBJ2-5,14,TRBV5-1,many,TGCGCCAGCAGCTTACTAAATCCCCAAGAGACCCAGTACTTC,CASSLLNPQETQYF
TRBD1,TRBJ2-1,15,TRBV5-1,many,TGCGCCAGCAGCTCACTTGGGGGACAGGGACATGAGCAGTTCTTC,CASSSLGGQGHEQFF
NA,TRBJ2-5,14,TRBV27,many,TGTGCCAGCAGTATACAGGGTGGCCAAGAGACCCAGTACTTC,CASSIQGGQETQYF
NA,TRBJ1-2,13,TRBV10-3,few,TGTGCCATCAGTGAAGTTACGATAGGTGGCTACACCTTC,CAISEVTIGGYTF
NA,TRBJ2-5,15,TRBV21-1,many,TGTGCCAGCAGAGAGACGACAGGGATAGGGGAGACCCAGTACTTC,CASRETTGIGETQYF
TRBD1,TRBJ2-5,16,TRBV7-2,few,TGTGCCAGCAGCTTAGTGGGAGGGACAGGGCAAGAGACCCAGTACTTC,CASSLVGGTGQETQYF
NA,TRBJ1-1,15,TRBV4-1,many,TGCGCCAGCAGCCAAGAGAACCCAGGATCGGGTGAAGCTTTCTTT,CASSQENPGSGEAFF
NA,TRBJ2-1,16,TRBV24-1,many,TGTGCCACCAGTGTGGCTACCCGAGGGTCCCACAATGAGCAGTTCTTC,CATSVATRGSHNEQFF
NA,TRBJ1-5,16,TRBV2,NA,TGTGCCAGCAGTGAAGCGCTGGGGGGGCGCGTAGGGACCCAGCATTTT,CASSEALGGRVGTQHF
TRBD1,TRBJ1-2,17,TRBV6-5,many,TGTGCCAGCAGTTACTCGATGGGGACAGGGGTAATTGATGGCTACACCTTC,CASSYSMGTGVIDGYTF
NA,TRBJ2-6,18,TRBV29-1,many,TGCAGCGTTGAAGGTGGGAGCCTTTGGGGCTCTGGGGCCAACGTCCTGACTTTC,CSVEGGSLWGSGANVLTF
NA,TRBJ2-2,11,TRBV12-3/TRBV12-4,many,TGTGCCAGTGAAGGGTTTCGGGAGCTGTTTTTT,CASEGFRELFF
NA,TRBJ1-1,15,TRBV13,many,TGTGCCAGCAGCTTAAGGGGGGGCGTGGGAGTTGAAGCTTTCTTT,CASSLRGGVGVEAFF